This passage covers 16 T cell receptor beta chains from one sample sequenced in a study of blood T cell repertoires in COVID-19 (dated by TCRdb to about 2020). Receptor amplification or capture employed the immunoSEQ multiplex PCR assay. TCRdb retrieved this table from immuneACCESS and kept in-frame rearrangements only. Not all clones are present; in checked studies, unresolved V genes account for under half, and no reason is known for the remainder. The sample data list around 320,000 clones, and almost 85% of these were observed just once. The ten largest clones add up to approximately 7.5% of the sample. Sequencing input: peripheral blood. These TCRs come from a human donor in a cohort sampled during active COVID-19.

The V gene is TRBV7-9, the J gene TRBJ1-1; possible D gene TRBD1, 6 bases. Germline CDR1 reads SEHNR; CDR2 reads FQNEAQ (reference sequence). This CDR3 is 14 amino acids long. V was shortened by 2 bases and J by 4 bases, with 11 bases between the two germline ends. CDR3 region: CASSLQGQGTEAFF. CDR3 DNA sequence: TGTGCCAGCAGCTTACAGGGGCAGGGCACTGAAGCTTTCTTT. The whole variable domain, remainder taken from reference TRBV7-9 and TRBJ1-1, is DTGVSQNPRHKITKRGQNVTFRCDPISEHNRLYWYRQTLGQGPEFLTYFQNEAQLEKSRLLSDRFSAERPKGSFSTLEIQRTEQGDSAMYLCASSLQGQGTEAFFGQGTRLTVV.

As DNA, the CDR3 is TGTGCCAGCAGCCAAAGCCGGACTGTCGGATACATTCAGTACTTC. Its protein is CASSQSRTVGYIQYF. This chain connects TRBV3-1 (or the pseudogene TRBV3-2) to TRBJ2-4, with D possibly matching TRBD2 (5 bases). The CDR3 length is 15 residues. The germline CDR1 and CDR2 sequences are LGHDT and YNNKEL (reference sequence). V dropped 2 bases and J dropped 8 bases, with 16 bases sitting between them.

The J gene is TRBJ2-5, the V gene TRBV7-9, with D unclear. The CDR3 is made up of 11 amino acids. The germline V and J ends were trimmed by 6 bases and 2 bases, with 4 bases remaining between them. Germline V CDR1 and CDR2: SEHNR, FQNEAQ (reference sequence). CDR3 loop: CASRQQETQYF. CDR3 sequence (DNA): TGTGCCAGCAGACAACAAGAGACCCAGTACTTC. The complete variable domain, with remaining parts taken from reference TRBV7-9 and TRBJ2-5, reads DTGVSQNPRHKITKRGQNVTFRCDPISEHNRLYWYRQTLGQGPEFLTYFQNEAQLEKSRLLSDRFSAERPKGSFSTLEIQRTEQGDSAMYLCASRQQETQYFGPGTRLLVL.

The CDR3 sequence is CATSIHVRQGRFSGNTIYF. DNA of the CDR3: TGTGCCACCAGCATTCACGTTCGTCAAGGCAGGTTCTCTGGAAACACCATATATTTT. This rearrangement joins TRBV15 to TRBJ1-3, with no clear D. The ends were cut back, 4 bases at V and 0 bases at J, with 22 bases in the middle. Germline values: CDR1 LNHNV, CDR2 YYDKDF (reference sequence). The CDR3 totals 19 residues.

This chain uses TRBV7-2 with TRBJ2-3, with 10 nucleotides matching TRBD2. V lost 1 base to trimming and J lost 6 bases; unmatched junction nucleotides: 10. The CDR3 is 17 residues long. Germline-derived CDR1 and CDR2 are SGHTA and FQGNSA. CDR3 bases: TGTGCCAGCAGCTTAGGAATTGGAGCGGGGGGGCAGGATACGCAGTATTTT. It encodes CASSLGIGAGGQDTQYF.

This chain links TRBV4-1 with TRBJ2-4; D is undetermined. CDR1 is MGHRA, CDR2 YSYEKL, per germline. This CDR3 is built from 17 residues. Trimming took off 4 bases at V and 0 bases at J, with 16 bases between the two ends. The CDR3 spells CASSRLPLFLAKNIQYF. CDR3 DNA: TGCGCCAGCAGCCGTCTACCCCTATTTCTAGCCAAAAACATTCAGTACTTC.

The CDR3 reads CASSSRGAGANVLTF. The CDR3 DNA sequence: TGTGCCAGCAGCTCCAGGGGAGCTGGGGCCAACGTCCTGACTTTC. The J gene is TRBJ2-6, the V gene TRBV13; D might be TRBD1 (6 bases). Germline V lookup: CDR1 PRHDT, CDR2 FYEKMQ (reference sequence). CDR3 size: 15 residues. Between the trimmed V and J ends, which lost 4 bases and 2 bases, there was a span of 9 bases.

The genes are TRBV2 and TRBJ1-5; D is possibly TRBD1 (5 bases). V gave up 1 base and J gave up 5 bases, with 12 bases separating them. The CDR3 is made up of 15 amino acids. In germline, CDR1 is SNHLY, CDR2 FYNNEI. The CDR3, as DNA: TGTGCCAGCAGTGAAGGAGGCGGAGGGGATCAGCCCCAGCATTTT. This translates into CASSEGGGGDQPQHF.

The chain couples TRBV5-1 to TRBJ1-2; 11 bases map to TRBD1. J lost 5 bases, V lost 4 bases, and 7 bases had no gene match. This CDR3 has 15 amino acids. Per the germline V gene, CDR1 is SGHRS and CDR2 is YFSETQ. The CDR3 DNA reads TGCGCCAGCAGCCCCGGACAGGGGGCAGGGTATGGCTACACCTTC. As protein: CASSPGQGAGYGYTF.

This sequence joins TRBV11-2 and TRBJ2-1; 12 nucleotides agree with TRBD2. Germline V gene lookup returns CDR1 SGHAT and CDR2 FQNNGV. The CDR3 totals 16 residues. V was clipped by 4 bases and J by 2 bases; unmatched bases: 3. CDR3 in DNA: TGTGCCAGCAGCTCGACTAGCGGGGGAACCTACAATGAGCAGTTCTTC. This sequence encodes CASSSTSGGTYNEQFF.

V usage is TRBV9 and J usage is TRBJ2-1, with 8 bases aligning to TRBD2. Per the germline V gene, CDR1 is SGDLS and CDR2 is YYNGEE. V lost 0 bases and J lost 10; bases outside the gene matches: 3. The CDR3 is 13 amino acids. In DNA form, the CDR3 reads TGTGCCAGCAGCGTAGTCGGGAGGGGCGAGCAGTTCTTC. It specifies CASSVVGRGEQFF.

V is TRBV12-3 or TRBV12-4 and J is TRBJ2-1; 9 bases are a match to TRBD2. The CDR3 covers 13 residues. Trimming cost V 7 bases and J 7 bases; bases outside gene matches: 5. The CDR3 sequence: CASILRGGNEQFF. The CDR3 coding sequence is TGTGCCAGCATTTTGCGGGGGGGGAATGAGCAGTTCTTC.

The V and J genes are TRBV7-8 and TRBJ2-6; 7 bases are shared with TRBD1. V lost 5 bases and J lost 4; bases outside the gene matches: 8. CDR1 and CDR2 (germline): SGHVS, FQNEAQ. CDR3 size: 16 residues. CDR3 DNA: TGTGCCAGCAGCCTTATCAGGGGGTTAGGGGCCAACGTCCTGACTTTC. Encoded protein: CASSLIRGLGANVLTF.

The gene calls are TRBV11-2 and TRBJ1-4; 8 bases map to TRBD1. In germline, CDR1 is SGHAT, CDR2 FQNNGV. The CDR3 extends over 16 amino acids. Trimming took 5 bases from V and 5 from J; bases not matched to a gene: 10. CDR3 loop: CASSPGQGTSNEKLFF. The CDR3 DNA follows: TGTGCCAGCAGCCCAGGACAGGGTACGAGCAATGAAAAACTGTTTTTT.

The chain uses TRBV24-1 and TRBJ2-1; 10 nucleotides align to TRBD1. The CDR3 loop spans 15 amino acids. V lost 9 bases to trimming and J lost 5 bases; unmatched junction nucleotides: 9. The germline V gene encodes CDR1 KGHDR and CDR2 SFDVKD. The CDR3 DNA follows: TGTGCCACCGATGCGGCGGGGACAGGGGACAATGAGCAGTTCTTC. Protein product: CATDAAGTGDNEQFF.

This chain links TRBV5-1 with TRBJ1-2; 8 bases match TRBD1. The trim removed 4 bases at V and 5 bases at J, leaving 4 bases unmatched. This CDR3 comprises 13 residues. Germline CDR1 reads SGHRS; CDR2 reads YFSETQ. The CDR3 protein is CASSTDRAYGYTF. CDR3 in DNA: TGCGCCAGCAGCACGGACAGGGCTTATGGCTACACCTTC.